This is a list of T cell receptor beta chains from one sample in a study of control samples from healthy donors and cancer patients. The assay was immunoSEQ multiplex PCR, and TCRdb's table has in-frame clones only and misses some. This table has about 150,000 clones, about nine tenths appearing once. The source material was blood. All receptors come from a man in his thirties or forties in good health. Both conserved end residues are part of each CDR3. A D gene is named only where the DNA matches it firmly. Expanded clones are given a class, and other clones once, few, many or no size at all.

TRBD2,TRBJ2-2,TRBV18,16,NA,CASSPAAGGYTGELFF,TGTGCCAGCTCACCAGCAGCGGGAGGGTACACCGGGGAGCTGTTTTTT
NA,TRBJ1-6,TRBV19,17,NA,CASSAPGKGVYNSPLHF,TGTGCCAGTAGTGCCCCTGGCAAAGGGGTCTATAATTCACCCCTCCACTTT
NA,TRBJ2-5,TRBV7-3,14,NA,CASSFNGARETQYF,TGTGCCAGCAGCTTTAACGGGGCCCGAGAGACCCAGTACTTC
NA,TRBJ2-5,TRBV19,13,few,CASRPSYQETQYF,TGTGCCAGCCGCCCATCCTACCAAGAGACCCAGTACTTC
TRBD1,TRBJ2-7,TRBV5-1,16,NA,CASSLGPQGANYEQYF,TGCGCCAGCAGCTTGGGCCCACAGGGGGCGAACTACGAGCAGTACTTC
NA,TRBJ2-7,TRBV5-4,17,NA,CASSLELGTLSPYEQYF,TGTGCCAGCAGCTTGGAATTAGGGACTCTCAGTCCCTACGAGCAGTACTTC
NA,TRBJ1-6,TRBV12-1,14,NA,CASSFTGVDSPLHF,TGTGCCAGCAGCTTTACAGGGGTAGATTCACCCCTCCACTTT
NA,TRBJ1-1,TRBV7-6,16,NA,CASSLREGRGGTEAFF,TGTGCCAGCAGCTTAAGGGAGGGGCGCGGGGGCACTGAAGCTTTCTTT
NA,TRBJ2-1,TRBV30,13,NA,CAWGGGRFNEQFF,TGTGCCTGGGGAGGGGGCCGGTTCAATGAGCAGTTCTTC
NA,TRBJ2-3,TRBV10-3,17,NA,CAISESNSLLSTDTQYF,TGTGCCATCAGTGAGTCTAATAGCCTCCTTAGCACAGATACGCAGTATTTT
NA,TRBJ2-3,TRBV7-2,13,NA,CASSFSGSDTQYF,TGTGCCAGCAGCTTTTCCGGGTCCGATACGCAGTATTTT
NA,TRBJ2-4,TRBV18,15,once,CASSPPGLTKNIQYF,TGTGCCAGCTCACCCCCCGGGTTAACCAAAAACATTCAGTACTTC
TRBD2,TRBJ2-7,TRBV9,16,once,CASSVGSPSGTYEQYF,TGTGCCAGCAGCGTAGGGTCGCCTAGCGGGACCTACGAGCAGTACTTC
NA,TRBJ1-6,TRBV11-3,12,NA,CASSYSGSPLHF,TGTGCCAGCAGTTATAGTGGGTCACCCCTCCACTTT
NA,TRBJ1-1,TRBV18,15,NA,CASSPRLRANTEAFF,TGTGCCAGCTCACCACGACTCCGGGCGAACACTGAAGCTTTCTTT
NA,TRBJ1-4,TRBV4-1,12,NA,CASSQVREKLFF,TGCGCCAGCAGCCAAGTAAGGGAAAAACTGTTTTTT
NA,TRBJ2-3,TRBV10-3,15,NA,CAISDLLATADTQYF,TGTGCCATCAGCGACCTCCTAGCGACGGCAGATACGCAGTATTTT
NA,TRBJ1-1,TRBV21-1,15,once,CASSKVWDGNTEAFF,TGTGCCAGCAGCAAAGTGTGGGACGGGAACACTGAAGCTTTCTTT
NA,TRBJ2-7,TRBV6-6,13,NA,CASSYPRGYEQYF,TGTGCCAGCAGTTACCCCCGGGGCTACGAGCAGTACTTC
NA,TRBJ2-3,TRBV14,13,NA,CASSGPTRGTQYF,TGTGCCAGCAGCGGCCCGACCCGGGGGACGCAGTATTTT
TRBD1,TRBJ1-4,TRBV4-3,15,NA,CASSPWSGGGEKLFF,TGCGCCAGCAGCCCCTGGTCAGGGGGCGGGGAAAAACTGTTTTTT
NA,TRBJ1-6,TRBV5-1,14,NA,CASSLAGLPAPLHF,TGCGCCAGCAGCTTGGCGGGACTCCCGGCGCCCCTCCACTTT
NA,TRBJ1-4,TRBV2,14,NA,CASSAGVTNEKLFF,TGTGCCAGCAGTGCAGGGGTAACTAATGAAAAACTGTTTTTT
TRBD1,TRBJ2-5,TRBV27,14,NA,CASRPTGGWETQYF,TGTGCCAGCAGGCCGACAGGGGGGTGGGAGACCCAGTACTTC
NA,TRBJ1-2,TRBV5-1,14,NA,CASSWASRDYGYTF,TGCGCCAGCAGCTGGGCCTCCAGGGACTATGGCTACACCTTC
TRBD2,TRBJ2-7,TRBV6-5,14,NA,CASSSMRETYEQYF,TGTGCCAGCAGTAGCATGCGGGAGACCTACGAGCAGTACTTC
TRBD1,TRBJ1-2,TRBV27,18,NA,CASSFNSGGQGGDYGYTF,TGTGCCAGCAGTTTCAATTCAGGTGGACAGGGGGGAGACTATGGCTACACCTTC
NA,TRBJ2-7,TRBV30,11,NA,CAWSLSYEQYF,TGTGCCTGGAGTTTGTCATACGAGCAGTACTTC
NA,TRBJ1-1,TRBV7-8,13,few,CASSSYMNTEAFF,TGTGCCAGCAGCTCCTACATGAACACTGAAGCTTTCTTT
TRBD2,TRBJ2-3,TRBV6-5,15,NA,CASSYTTSGKATQYF,TGTGCCAGCAGTTACACGACTAGCGGGAAAGCTACGCAGTATTTT
TRBD1,TRBJ1-5,TRBV27,17,NA,CASSLRQGADSNQPQHF,TGTGCCAGCAGTTTACGTCAGGGGGCGGATAGCAATCAGCCCCAGCATTTT
TRBD2,TRBJ2-5,TRBV5-1,14,NA,CASSRGGDGETQYF,TGCGCCAGCTCCCGGGGGGGTGATGGAGAGACCCAGTACTTC
NA,TRBJ2-2,TRBV2,16,NA,CASSEVELENTGELFF,TGTGCCAGCAGTGAAGTGGAGTTGGAGAACACCGGGGAGCTGTTTTTT
NA,TRBJ1-2,TRBV7-2,13,NA,CASSRDTLYGYTF,TGTGCCAGCAGCCGGGACACACTCTATGGCTACACCTTC
NA,TRBJ1-6,TRBV9,16,NA,CASSAQGISYNSPLHF,TGTGCCAGCAGCGCTCAGGGGATATCCTATAATTCACCCCTCCACTTT
TRBD2,TRBJ2-1,TRBV2,17,NA,CASSEGTSGSSYNEQFF,TGTGCCAGCAGTGAAGGGACTAGCGGGAGTTCCTACAATGAGCAGTTCTTC
NA,TRBJ2-3,TRBV4-3,14,few,CASSQERVSGTQYF,TGCGCCAGCAGCCAAGAGAGAGTCTCGGGTACGCAGTATTTT
NA,TRBJ1-1,TRBV30,14,NA,CAWSIPGENPEAFF,TGTGCCTGGAGTATTCCAGGAGAGAACCCTGAAGCTTTCTTT
TRBD2,TRBJ2-1,TRBV27,16,NA,CASSLSGLEGRNEQFF,TGTGCCAGCAGTTTATCGGGACTAGAAGGTAGGAATGAGCAGTTCTTC
TRBD1,TRBJ2-7,TRBV7-8,16,NA,CASSLASGTGVYEQYF,TGTGCCAGCAGCTTGGCTTCCGGGACAGGGGTCTACGAGCAGTACTTC
NA,TRBJ1-5,TRBV6-5,14,NA,CASSTGLKDQPQHF,TGTGCCAGCAGCACCGGACTTAAGGATCAGCCCCAGCATTTT
NA,TRBJ1-4,TRBV19,14,NA,CASKKERGSNKLFF,TGTGCCAGTAAAAAAGAACGAGGGTCCAACAAACTGTTTTTT
NA,TRBJ1-6,TRBV3-1/TRBV3-2,17,NA,CASSPRAQNSYNSPLHF,TGTGCCAGCAGCCCACGGGCCCAAAACTCCTATAATTCACCCCTCCACTTT
TRBD1,TRBJ1-2,TRBV9,14,NA,CASSAKGQFYGYTF,TGTGCCAGCAGCGCGAAGGGACAGTTCTATGGCTACACCTTC
NA,TRBJ1-1,TRBV25-1,13,NA,CASSEQGGTEAFF,TGTGCCAGCAGTGAACAGGGCGGAACTGAAGCTTTCTTT
NA,TRBJ2-7,TRBV4-3,13,NA,CASSRQVTDEQYF,TGCGCCAGCAGCCGGCAGGTCACTGACGAGCAGTACTTC
NA,TRBJ2-1,TRBV27,14,NA,CASSLLGGLREQFF,TGTGCCAGCAGTTTATTAGGAGGGCTCCGTGAGCAGTTCTTC